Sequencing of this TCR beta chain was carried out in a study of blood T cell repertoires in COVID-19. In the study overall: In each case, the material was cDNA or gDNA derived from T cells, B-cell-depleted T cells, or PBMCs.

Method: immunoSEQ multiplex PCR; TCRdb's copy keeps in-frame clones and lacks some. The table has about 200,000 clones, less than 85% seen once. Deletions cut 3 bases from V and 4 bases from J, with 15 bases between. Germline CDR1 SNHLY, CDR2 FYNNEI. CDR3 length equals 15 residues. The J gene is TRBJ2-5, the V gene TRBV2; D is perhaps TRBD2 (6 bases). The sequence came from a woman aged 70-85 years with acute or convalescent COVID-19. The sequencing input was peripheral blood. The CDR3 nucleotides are TGTGCCAGCAGTGATAACTCCGCCGGGGGAGAGACCCAGTACTTC. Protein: CASSDNSAGGETQYF.